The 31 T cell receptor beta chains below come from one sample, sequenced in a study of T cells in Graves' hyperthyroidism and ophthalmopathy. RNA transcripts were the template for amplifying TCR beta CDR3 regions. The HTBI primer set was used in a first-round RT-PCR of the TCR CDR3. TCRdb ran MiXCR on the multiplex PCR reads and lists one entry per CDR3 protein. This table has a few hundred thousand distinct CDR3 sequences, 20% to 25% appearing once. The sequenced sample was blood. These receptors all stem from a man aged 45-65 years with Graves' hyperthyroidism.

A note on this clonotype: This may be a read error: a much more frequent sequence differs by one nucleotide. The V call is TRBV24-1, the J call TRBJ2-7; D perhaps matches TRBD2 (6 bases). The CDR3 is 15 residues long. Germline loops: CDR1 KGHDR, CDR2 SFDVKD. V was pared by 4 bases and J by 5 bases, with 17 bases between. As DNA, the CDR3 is TGTGCCACCAGTGACCACGACGGGGGTCCAAACGAGCAGTACTTC. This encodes CATSDHDGGPNEQYF.

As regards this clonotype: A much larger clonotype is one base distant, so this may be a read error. CDR3 sequence reads: CASSSSPELAGVREQYF. In DNA, the CDR3 is TGTGCCAGCAGCTCTAGCCCCGAACTAGCGGGAGTTCGCGAGCAGTACTTC. This chain links TRBV7-2 with TRBJ2-7, with TRBD2 matching 11 bases. Germline trimming cut 4 bases from V and 6 bases from J; bases unmatched to any gene: 14. The CDR3 extends over 17 amino acids. Germline V CDR1 and CDR2: SGHTA, FQGNSA.

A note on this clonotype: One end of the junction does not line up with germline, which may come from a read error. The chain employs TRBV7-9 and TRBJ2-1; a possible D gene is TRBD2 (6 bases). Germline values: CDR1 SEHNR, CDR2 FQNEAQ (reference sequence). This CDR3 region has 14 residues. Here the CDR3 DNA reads TGTGCCAGCAGGATCCGGGACTCCGACAATGAGCAGTTCTTC. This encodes CASRIRDSDNEQFF. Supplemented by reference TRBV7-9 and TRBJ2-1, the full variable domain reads DTGVSQNPRHKITKRGQNVTFRCDPISEHNRLYWYRQTLGQGPEFLTYFQNEAQLEKSRLLSDRFSAERPKGSFSTLEIQRTEQGDSAMYLCASRIRDSDNEQFFGPGTRLTVL.

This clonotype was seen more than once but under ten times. CDR3 protein: CASGRGIGNNEAFF. The CDR3 DNA follows: TGTGCCAGCGGCAGAGGGATTGGGAATAATGAGGCTTTCTTT. The J gene is TRBJ1-1, the V gene TRBV6-1; D is undetermined. Trimming stripped 8 bases from V and 11 bases from J, with 24 bases between. Per the germline V gene, CDR1 is MNHNS and CDR2 is SASEGT. The CDR3 length is 14 residues.

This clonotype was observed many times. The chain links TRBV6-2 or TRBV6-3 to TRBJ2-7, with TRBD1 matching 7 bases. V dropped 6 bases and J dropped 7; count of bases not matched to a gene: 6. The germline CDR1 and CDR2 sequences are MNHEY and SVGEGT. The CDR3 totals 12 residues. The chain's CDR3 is CASSPQGQEQYF. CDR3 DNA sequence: TGTGCCAGCAGCCCACAGGGGCAAGAGCAGTACTTC.

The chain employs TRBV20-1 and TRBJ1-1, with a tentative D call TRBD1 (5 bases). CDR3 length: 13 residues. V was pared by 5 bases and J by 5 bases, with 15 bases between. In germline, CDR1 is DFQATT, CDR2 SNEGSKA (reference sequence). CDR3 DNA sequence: TGCAGTGCTCCCCAGGGTCGTGGGACTGAAGCTTTCTTT. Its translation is CSAPQGRGTEAFF.

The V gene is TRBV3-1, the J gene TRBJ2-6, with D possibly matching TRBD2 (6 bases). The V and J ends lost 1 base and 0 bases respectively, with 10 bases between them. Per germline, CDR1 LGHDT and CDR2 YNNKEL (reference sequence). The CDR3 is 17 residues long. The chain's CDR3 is CASSQVRESSGANVLTF. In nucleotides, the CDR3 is TGTGCCAGCAGCCAAGTCCGGGAGAGCTCTGGGGCCAACGTCCTGACTTTC.

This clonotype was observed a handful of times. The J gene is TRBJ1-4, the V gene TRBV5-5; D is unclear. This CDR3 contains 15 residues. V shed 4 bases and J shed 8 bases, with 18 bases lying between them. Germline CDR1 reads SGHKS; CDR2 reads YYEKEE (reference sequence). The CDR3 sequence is CASSQSWGEGEKLFF. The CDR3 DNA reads TGTGCCAGCAGCCAAAGCTGGGGTGAAGGGGAAAAACTGTTTTTT. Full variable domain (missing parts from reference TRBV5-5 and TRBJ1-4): DAGVTQSPTHLIKTRGQQVTLRCSPISGHKSVSWYQQVLGQGPQFIFQYYEKEERGRGNFPDRFSARQFPNYSSELNVNALLLGDSALYLCASSQSWGEGEKLFFGSGTQLSVL.

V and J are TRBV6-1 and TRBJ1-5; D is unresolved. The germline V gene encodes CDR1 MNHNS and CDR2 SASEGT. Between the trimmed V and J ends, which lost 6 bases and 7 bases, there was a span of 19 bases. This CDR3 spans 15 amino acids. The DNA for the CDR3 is TGTGCCAGCAGGGCCACCTCCCTGCCTGGGCAGCCCCAGCATTTT. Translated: CASRATSLPGQPQHF.

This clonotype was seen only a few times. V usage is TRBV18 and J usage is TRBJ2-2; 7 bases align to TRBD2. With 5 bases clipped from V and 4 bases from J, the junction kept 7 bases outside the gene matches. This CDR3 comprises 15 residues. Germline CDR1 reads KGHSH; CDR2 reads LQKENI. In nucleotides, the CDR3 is TGTGCCAGCTCAAATAGCGGGCCCCTCACCGGGGAGCTGTTTTTT. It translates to CASSNSGPLTGELFF.

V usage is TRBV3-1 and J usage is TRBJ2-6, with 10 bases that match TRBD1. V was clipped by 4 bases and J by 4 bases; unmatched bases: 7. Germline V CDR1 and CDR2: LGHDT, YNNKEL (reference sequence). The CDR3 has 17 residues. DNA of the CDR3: TGTGCCAGCAGCCCTCACGGGACAGGGGCCGGGGCCAACGTCCTGACTTTC. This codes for CASSPHGTGAGANVLTF.

The CDR3 region is CASSHPVGLADPPNTGELFF. The CDR3 DNA sequence: TGTGCCAGCAGCCACCCGGTTGGACTAGCGGACCCCCCGAACACCGGGGAGCTGTTTTTT. The chain has TRBV9 and TRBJ2-2, with 10 nucleotides matching TRBD2. J gave up 0 bases and V 4 bases, and 15 bases lay outside the gene matches. This CDR3 has 20 amino acids. Germline CDR1 and CDR2: SGDLS and YYNGEE.

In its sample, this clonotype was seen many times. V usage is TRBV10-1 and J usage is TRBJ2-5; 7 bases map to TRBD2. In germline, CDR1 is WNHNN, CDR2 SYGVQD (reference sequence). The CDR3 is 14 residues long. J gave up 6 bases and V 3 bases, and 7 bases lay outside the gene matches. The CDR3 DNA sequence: TGCGCCAGCAGTGAAGGGGACTATTCACAGACCCAGTACTTC. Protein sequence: CASSEGDYSQTQYF.

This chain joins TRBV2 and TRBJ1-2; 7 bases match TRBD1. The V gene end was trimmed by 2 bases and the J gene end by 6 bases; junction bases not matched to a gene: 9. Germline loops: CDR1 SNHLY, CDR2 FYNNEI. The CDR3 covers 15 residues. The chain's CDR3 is CASSEIGQAHHGYTF. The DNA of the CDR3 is TGTGCCAGCAGTGAAATAGGACAGGCCCATCATGGCTACACCTTC.

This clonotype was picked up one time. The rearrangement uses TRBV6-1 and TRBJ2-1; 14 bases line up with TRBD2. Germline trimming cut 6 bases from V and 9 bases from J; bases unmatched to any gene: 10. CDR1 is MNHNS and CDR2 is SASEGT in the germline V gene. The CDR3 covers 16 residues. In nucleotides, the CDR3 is TGTGCCAGCAGCCGCGGACTAGCGGGAGGAGGGAGTGAGCAGTTCTTC. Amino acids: CASSRGLAGGGSEQFF.

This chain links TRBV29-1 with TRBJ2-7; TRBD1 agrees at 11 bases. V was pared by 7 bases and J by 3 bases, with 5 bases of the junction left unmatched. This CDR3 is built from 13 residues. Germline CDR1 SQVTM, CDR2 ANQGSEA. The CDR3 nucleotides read TGCAGCGCATCGGGACAGGGGGGCTACGAGCAGTACTTC. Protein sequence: CSASGQGGYEQYF.

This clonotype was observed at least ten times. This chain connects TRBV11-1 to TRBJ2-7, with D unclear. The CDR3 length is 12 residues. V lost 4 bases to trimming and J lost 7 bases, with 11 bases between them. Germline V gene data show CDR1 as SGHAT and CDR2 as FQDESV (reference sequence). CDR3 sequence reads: CASSSPWSEQYF. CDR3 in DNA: TGTGCCAGCAGCTCGCCTTGGAGTGAGCAGTACTTC. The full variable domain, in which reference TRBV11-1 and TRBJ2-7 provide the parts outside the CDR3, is EAEVAQSPRYKITEKSQAVAFWCDPISGHATLYWYRQILGQGPELLVQFQDESVVDDSQLPKDRFSAERLKGVDSTLKIQPAELGDSAMYLCASSSPWSEQYFGPGTRLTVT.

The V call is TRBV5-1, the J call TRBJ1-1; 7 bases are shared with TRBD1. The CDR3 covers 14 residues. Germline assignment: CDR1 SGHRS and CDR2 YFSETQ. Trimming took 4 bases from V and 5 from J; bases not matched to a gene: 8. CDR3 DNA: TGCGCCAGCAGCGGAGGACAGGAGTATACTGAAGCTTTCTTT. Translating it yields CASSGGQEYTEAFF.

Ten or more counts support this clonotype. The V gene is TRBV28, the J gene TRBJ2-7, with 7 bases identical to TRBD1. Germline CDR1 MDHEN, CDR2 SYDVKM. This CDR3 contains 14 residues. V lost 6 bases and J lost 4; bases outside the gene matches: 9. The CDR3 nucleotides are TGTGCCAGCAGCTTCGGGACAGATCTTTACGAGCAGTACTTC. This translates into CASSFGTDLYEQYF. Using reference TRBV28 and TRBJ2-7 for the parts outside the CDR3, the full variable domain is DVKVTQSSRYLVKRTGEKVFLECVQDMDHENMFWYRQDPGLGLRLIYFSYDVKMKEKGDIPEGYSVSREKKERFSLILESASTNQTSMYLCASSFGTDLYEQYFGPGTRLTVT.

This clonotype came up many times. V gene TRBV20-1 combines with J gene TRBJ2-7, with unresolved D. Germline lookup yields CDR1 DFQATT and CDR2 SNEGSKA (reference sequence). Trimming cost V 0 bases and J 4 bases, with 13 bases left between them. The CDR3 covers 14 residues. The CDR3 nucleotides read TGCAGTGCTAGAGAGAGGTCGTTATCTTACGAGCAGTACTTC. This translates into CSARERSLSYEQYF.

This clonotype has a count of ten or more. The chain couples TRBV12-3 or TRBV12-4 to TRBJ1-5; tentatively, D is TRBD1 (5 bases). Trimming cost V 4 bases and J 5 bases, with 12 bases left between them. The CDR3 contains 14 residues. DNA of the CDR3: TGTGCCAGCAGTTCAACATCGGGACATCAGCCCCAGCATTTT. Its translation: CASSSTSGHQPQHF.

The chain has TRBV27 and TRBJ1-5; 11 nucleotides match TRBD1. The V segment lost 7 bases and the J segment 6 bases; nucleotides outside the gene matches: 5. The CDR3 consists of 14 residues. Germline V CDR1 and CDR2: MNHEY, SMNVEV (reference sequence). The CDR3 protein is CASTGQGAGQPQHF. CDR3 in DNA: TGTGCCAGCACTGGACAGGGGGCGGGTCAGCCCCAGCATTTT.

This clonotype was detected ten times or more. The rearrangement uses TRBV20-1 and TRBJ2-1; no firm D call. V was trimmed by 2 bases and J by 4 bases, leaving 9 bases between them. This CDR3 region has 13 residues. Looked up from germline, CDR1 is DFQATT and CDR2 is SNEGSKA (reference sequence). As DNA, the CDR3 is TGCAGTGCTAGATCTCGGGCATACAATGAGCAGTTCTTC. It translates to CSARSRAYNEQFF.

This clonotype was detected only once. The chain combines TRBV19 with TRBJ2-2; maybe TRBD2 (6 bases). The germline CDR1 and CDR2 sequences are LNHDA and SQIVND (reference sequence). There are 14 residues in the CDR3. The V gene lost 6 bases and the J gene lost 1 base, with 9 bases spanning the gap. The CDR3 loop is CASSLRENTGELFF. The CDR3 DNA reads TGTGCCAGTAGCCTGCGGGAGAACACCGGGGAGCTGTTTTTT.

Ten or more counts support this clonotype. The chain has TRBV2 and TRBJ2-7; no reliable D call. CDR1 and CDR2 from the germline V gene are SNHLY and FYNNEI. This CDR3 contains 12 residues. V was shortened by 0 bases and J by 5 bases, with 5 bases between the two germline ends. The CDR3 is CASSEAGHEQYF. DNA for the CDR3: TGTGCCAGCAGTGAAGCTGGCCACGAGCAGTACTTC.

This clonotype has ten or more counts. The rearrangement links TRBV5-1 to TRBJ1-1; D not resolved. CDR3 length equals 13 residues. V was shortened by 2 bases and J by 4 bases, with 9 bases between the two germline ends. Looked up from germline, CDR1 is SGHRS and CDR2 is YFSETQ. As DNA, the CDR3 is TGCGCCAGCAGCTTTCGGGAGGTCACTGAAGCTTTCTTT. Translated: CASSFREVTEAFF.

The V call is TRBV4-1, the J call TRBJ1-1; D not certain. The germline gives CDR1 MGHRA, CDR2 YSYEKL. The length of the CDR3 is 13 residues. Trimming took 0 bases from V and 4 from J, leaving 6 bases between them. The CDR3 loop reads CASSQDGSTEAFF. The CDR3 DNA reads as TGCGCCAGCAGCCAAGACGGAAGCACTGAAGCTTTCTTT.

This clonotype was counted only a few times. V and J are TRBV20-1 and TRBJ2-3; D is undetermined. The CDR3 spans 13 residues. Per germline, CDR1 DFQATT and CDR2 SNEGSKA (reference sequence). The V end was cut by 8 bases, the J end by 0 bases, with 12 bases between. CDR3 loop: CSIAEPSTDTQYF. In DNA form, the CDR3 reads TGCAGTATTGCGGAACCTAGCACAGATACGCAGTATTTT.

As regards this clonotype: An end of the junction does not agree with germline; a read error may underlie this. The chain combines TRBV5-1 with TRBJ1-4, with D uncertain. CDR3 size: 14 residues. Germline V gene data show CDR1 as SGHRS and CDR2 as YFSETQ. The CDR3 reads CASSLGQNNEKLFF. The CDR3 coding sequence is TGTGCCAGCAGCTTAGGGCAGAATAATGAAAAACTGTTTTTT. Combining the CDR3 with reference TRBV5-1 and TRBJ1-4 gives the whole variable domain KAGVTQTPRYLIKTRGQQVTLSCSPISGHRSVSWYQQTPGQGLQFLFEYFSETQRNKGNFPGRFSGRQFSNSRSEMNVSTLELGDSALYLCASSLGQNNEKLFFGSGTQLSVL.

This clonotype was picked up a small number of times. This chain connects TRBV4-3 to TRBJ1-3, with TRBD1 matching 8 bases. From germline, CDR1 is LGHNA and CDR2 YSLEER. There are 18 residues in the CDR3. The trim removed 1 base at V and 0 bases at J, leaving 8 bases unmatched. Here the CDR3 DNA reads TGCGCCAGCAGCCAAGTTCCGGGACAGGACCTCTCTGGAAACACCATATATTTT. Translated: CASSQVPGQDLSGNTIYF.

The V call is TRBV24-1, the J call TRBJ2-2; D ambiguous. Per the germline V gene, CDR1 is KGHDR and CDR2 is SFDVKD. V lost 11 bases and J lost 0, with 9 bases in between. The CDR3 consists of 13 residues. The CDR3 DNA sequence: TGTGCCATCACTCCACCGAACACCGGGGAGCTGTTTTTT. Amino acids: CAITPPNTGELFF.